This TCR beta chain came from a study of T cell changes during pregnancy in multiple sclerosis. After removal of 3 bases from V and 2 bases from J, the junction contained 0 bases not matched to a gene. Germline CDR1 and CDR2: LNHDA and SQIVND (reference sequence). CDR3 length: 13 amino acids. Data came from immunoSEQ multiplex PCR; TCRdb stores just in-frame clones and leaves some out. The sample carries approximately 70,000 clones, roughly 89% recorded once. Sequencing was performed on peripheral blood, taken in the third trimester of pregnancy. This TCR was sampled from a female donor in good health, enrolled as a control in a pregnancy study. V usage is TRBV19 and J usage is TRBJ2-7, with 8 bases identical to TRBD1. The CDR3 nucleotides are TGTGCCAGTAGTATGGACAGGGCCTACGAGCAGTACTTC. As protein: CASSMDRAYEQYF.